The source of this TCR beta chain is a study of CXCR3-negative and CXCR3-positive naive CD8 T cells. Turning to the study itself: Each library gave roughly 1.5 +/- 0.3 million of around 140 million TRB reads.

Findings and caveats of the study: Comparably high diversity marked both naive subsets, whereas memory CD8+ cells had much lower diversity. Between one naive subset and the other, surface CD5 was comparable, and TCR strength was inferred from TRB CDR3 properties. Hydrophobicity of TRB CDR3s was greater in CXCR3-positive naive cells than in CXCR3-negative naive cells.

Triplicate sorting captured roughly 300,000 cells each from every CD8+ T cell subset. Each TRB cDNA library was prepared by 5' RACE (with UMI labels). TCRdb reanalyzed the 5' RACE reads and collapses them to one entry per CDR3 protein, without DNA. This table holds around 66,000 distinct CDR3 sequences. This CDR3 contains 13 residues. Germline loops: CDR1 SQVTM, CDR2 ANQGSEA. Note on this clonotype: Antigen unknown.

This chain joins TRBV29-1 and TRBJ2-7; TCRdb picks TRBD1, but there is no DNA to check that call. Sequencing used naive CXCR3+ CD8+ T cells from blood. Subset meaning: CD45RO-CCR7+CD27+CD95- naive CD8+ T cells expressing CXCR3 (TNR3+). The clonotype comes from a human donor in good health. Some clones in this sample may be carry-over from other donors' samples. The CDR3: CSVDTGLDYEQYF.